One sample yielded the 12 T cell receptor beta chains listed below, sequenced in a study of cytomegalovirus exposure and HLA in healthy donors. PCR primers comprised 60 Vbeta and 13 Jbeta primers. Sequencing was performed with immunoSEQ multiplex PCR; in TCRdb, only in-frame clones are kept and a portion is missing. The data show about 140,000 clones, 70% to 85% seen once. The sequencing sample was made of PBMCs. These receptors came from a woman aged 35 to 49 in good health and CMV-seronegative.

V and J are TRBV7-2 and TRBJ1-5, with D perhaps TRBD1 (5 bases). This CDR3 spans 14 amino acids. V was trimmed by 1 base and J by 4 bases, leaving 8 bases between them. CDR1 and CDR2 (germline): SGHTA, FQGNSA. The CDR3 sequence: CASSLVGGNQPQHF. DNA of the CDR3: TGTGCCAGCAGCTTAGTTGGGGGGAATCAGCCCCAGCATTTT.

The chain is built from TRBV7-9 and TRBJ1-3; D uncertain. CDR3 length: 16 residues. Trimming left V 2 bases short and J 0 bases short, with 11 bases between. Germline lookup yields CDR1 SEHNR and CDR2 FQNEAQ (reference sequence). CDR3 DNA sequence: TGTGCCAGCAGCTTAAATCAGATTCACTCTGGAAACACCATATATTTT. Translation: CASSLNQIHSGNTIYF.

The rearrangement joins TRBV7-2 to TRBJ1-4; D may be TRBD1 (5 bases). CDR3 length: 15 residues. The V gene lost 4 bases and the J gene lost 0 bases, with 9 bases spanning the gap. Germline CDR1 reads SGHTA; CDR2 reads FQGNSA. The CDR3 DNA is TGTGCCAGCAGCTCTATGACAGCAACTAATGAAAAACTGTTTTTT. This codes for CASSSMTATNEKLFF.

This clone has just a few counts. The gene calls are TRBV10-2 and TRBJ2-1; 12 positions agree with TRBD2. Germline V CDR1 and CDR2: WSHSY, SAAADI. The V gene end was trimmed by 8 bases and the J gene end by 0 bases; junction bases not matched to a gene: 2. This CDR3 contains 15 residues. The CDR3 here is CASGTSGFSYNEQFF. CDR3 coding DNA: TGCGCCAGCGGGACTAGCGGGTTCTCCTACAATGAGCAGTTCTTC.

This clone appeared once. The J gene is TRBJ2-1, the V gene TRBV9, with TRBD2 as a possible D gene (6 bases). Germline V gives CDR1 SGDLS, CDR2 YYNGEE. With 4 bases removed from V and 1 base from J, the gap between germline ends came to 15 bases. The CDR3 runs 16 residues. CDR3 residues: CASSFRGDPSYNEQFF. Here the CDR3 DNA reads TGTGCCAGCAGCTTTCGCGGGGATCCATCCTACAATGAGCAGTTCTTC.

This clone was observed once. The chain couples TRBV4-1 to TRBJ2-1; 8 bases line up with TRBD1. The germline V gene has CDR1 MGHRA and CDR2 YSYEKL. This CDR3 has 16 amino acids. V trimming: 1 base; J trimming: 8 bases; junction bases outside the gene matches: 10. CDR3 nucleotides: TGCGCCAGCAGCCAAGTATCGGGCAGGGGGCTGGATGAGCAGTTCTTC. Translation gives CASSQVSGRGLDEQFF.

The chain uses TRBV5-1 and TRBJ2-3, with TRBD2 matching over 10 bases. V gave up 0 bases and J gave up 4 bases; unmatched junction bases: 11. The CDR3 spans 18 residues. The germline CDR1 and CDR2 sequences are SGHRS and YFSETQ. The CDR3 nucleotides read TGCGCCAGCAGCTTGGAATATTCTAGCGGGAGATTTGCAGATACGCAGTATTTT. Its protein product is CASSLEYSSGRFADTQYF.

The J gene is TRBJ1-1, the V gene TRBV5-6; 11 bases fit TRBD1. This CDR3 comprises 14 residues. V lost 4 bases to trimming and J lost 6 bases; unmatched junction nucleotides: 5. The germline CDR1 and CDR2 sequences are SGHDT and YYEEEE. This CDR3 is CASSRTGGDAEAFF. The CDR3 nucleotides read TGTGCCAGCAGCAGGACAGGGGGCGACGCTGAAGCTTTCTTT. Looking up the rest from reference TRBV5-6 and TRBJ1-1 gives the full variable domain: DAGVTQSPTHLIKTRGQQVTLRCSPKSGHDTVSWYQQALGQGPQFIFQYYEEEERQRGNFPDRFSGHQFPNYSSELNVNALLLGDSALYLCASSRTGGDAEAFFGQGTRLTVV.

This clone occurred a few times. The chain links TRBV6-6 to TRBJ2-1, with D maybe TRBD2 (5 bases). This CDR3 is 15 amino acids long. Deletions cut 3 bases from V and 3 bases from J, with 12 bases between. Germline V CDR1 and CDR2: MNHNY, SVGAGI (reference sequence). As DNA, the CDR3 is TGTGCCAGCAGTTATCGGGATCCTGGCTACAATGAGCAGTTCTTC. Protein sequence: CASSYRDPGYNEQFF.

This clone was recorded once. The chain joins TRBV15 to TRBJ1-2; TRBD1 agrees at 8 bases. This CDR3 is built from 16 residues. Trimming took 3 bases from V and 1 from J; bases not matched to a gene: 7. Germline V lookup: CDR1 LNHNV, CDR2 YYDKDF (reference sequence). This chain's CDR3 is CATSSPGQGGNYGYTF. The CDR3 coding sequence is TGTGCCACCAGCAGTCCTGGACAGGGCGGTAACTATGGCTACACCTTC.

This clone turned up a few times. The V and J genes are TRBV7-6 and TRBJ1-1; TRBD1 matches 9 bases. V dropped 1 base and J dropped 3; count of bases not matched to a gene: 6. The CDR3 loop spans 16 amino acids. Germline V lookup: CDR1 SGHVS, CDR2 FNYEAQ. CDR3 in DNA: TGTGCCAGCAGCTTAGGAACAGGGGGCGCGGACACTGAAGCTTTCTTT. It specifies CASSLGTGGADTEAFF.

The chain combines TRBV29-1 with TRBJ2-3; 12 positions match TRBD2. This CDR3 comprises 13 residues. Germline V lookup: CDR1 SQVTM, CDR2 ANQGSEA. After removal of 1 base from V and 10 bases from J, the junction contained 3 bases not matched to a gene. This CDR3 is CSVEGPSGRAQYF. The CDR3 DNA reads TGCAGCGTTGAAGGCCCTAGCGGGAGGGCGCAGTATTTT.